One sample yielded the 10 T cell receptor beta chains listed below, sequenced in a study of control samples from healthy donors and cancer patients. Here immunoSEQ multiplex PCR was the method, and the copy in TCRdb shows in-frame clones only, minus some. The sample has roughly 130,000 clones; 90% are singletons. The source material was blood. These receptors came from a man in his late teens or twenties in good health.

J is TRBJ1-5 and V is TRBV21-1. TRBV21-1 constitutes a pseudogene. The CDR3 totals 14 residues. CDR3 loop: CASSKADGNQPQHF. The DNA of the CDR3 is TGTGCCAGCAGCAAAGCGGACGGCAATCAGCCCCAGCATTTT.

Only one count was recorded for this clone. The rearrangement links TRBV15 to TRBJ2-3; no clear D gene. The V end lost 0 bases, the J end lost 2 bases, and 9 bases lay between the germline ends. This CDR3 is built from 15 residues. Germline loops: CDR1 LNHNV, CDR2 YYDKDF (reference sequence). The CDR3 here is CATSRDSGNTDTQYF. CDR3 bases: TGTGCCACCAGCAGAGATTCCGGCAACACAGATACGCAGTATTTT.

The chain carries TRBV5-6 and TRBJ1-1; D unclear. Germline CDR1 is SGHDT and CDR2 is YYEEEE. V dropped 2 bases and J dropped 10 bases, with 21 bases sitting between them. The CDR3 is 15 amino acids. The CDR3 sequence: CASSFSVRPRKGAFF. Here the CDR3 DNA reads TGTGCCAGCAGCTTTTCGGTCCGGCCCCGCAAGGGAGCTTTCTTT.

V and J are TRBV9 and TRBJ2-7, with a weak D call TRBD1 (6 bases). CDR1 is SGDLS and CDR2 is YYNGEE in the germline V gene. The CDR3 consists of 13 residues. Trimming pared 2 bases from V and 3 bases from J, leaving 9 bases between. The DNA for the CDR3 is TGTGCCAGCAGCGTCTCGGACAGCTACGAGCAGTACTTC. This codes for CASSVSDSYEQYF. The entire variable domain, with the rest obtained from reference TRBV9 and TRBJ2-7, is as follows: DSGVTQTPKHLITATGQRVTLRCSPRSGDLSVYWYQQSLDQGLQFLIQYYNGEERAKGNILERFSAQQFPDLHSELNLSSLELGDSALYFCASSVSDSYEQYFGPGTRLTVT.

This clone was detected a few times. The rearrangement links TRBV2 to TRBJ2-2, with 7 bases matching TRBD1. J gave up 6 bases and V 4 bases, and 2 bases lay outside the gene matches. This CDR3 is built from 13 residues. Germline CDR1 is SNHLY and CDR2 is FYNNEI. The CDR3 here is CASSGQGPGELFF. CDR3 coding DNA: TGTGCCAGCAGTGGACAGGGTCCCGGGGAGCTGTTTTTT.

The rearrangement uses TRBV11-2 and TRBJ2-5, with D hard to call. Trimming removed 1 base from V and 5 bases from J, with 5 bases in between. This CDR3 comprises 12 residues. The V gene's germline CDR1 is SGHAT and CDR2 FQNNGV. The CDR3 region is CASSLARETQYF. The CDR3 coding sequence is TGTGCCAGCAGCTTAGCGAGGGAGACCCAGTACTTC.

CDR3 DNA: TGTGCCAGCAGCGTGACAGCGACGGAGCAGTTCTTC. Its protein is CASSVTATEQFF. The V call is TRBV9, the J call TRBJ2-1, with D maybe TRBD1 (5 bases). The CDR3 is 12 amino acids. Germline CDR1 and CDR2: SGDLS and YYNGEE. Trimming took 2 bases from V and 10 from J, leaving 10 bases between them.

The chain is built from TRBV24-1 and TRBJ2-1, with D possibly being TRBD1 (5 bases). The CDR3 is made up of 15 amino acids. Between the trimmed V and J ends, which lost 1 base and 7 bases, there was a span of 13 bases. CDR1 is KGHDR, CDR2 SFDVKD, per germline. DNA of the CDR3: TGTGCCACCAGTGATTTTATCGCAGGGAATAATGAGCAGTTCTTC. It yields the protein CATSDFIAGNNEQFF.

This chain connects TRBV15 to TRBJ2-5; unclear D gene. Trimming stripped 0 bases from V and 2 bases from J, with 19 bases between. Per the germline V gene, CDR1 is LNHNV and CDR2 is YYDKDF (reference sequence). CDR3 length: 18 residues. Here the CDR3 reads CATSRDIISRSFQETQYF. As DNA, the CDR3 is TGTGCCACCAGCAGAGATATTATATCTAGGAGCTTTCAAGAGACCCAGTACTTC.

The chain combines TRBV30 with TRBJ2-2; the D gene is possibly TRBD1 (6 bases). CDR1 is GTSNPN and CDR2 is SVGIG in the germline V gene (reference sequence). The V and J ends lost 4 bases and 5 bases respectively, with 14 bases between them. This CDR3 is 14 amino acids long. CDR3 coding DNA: TGTGCCTGGATACAGGGTTTGGGGACCGGGGAGCTGTTTTTT. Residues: CAWIQGLGTGELFF.